The entry below gives a single T cell receptor (beta chain) sequence along with its context. The CDR3 runs 16 residues. Germline values: CDR1 MRHNA, CDR2 SNTAGT. Trimming at V came to 5 bases and at J to 1 base, leaving 4 bases not matched to a gene. Generated by immunoSEQ multiplex PCR, the TCRdb table keeps only in-frame clones and is missing some. This table has roughly 130,000 clones, around nine tenths appearing once. The entry originates in a study of control samples from healthy donors and cancer patients. The TCR was taken from a middle-aged man in good health. The genes are TRBV6-4 and TRBJ2-6; TRBD2 matches at 8 bases. Material for sequencing was blood. This chain's CDR3 is CASSISGTSGANVLTF. The DNA of the CDR3 is TGTGCCAGCAGTATTAGCGGGACATCTGGGGCCAACGTCCTGACTTTC.